Listed here are 14 T cell receptor beta chains from one sample, sequenced in a study of blood T cell repertoires in COVID-19. Measured with immunoSEQ multiplex PCR; TCRdb has only the in-frame clones, and not every one. The table has 210,000 or so clones, around 86% seen once; the top ten hold around 7%. Sequencing used peripheral blood. The receptor source for this set is a man in his forties with acute or convalescent COVID-19.

The chain couples TRBV28 to TRBJ1-3; tentative D call: TRBD1 (6 bases). Trimming took off 6 bases at V and 2 bases at J, with 11 bases between the two ends. This CDR3 is 14 amino acids long. Germline values: CDR1 MDHEN, CDR2 SYDVKM. The CDR3 loop reads CASSTGIAGNTIYF. Written as DNA, the CDR3 is TGTGCCAGCAGCACAGGGATCGCTGGAAACACCATATATTTT.

This sequence joins TRBV5-4 and TRBJ2-3, with 8 bases matching TRBD1. CDR1 and CDR2 (germline): SGHNT, YYREEE (reference sequence). Trimming cost V 3 bases and J 6 bases; bases outside gene matches: 15. The CDR3 covers 17 residues. DNA of the CDR3: TGTGCCAGCAGCTCCCGATCCAGGACAGGGACCCCGGATACGCAGTATTTT. Residues: CASSSRSRTGTPDTQYF.

The table lists this clone with a few counts. The V gene is TRBV15, the J gene TRBJ1-1; 8 positions match TRBD1. V was pared by 0 bases and J by 8 bases, with 2 bases of the junction left unmatched. The germline CDR1 and CDR2 sequences are LNHNV and YYDKDF (reference sequence). The CDR3 totals 13 residues. The CDR3: CATSRDWDREAFF. CDR3 DNA: TGTGCCACCAGCAGAGACTGGGACAGGGAAGCTTTCTTT.

CDR3 coding DNA: TGTGCCAGCAGCCCTTCAGGGATCGGGTACACTGAAGCTTTCTTT. Protein: CASSPSGIGYTEAFF. The chain is built from TRBV7-3 and TRBJ1-1, with a tentative D call TRBD1 (5 bases). The CDR3 contains 15 residues. Germline CDR1 reads SGHTA; CDR2 reads FQGTGA. The V end was cut by 5 bases, the J end by 3 bases, with 16 bases between.

The V call is TRBV3-1 (or the pseudogene TRBV3-2), the J call TRBJ2-7; the D gene is possibly TRBD1 (5 bases). V lost 4 bases to trimming and J lost 1 base, with 11 bases between them. This CDR3 has 14 residues. Per the germline V gene, CDR1 is LGHDT and CDR2 is YNNKEL (reference sequence). The CDR3 here is CASSLRATSYEQYF. The CDR3, as DNA: TGTGCCAGCAGCCTCAGGGCAACTTCCTACGAGCAGTACTTC.

The chain is built from TRBV9 and TRBJ1-2; no reliable D call. CDR3 length: 14 residues. CDR1 is SGDLS and CDR2 is YYNGEE in the germline V gene. V was shortened by 4 bases and J by 2 bases, with 12 bases between the two germline ends. CDR3 residues: CASSPDINNYGYTF. The CDR3 DNA sequence: TGTGCCAGCAGCCCCGACATAAACAACTATGGCTACACCTTC.

This chain joins TRBV20-1 and TRBJ2-3; D is undetermined. CDR3 size: 13 residues. The germline V and J ends were trimmed by 3 bases and 4 bases, with 11 bases remaining between them. Germline V CDR1 and CDR2: DFQATT, SNEGSKA (reference sequence). DNA of the CDR3: TGCAGTGCTAGTTCCGTTGGAGCAGATACGCAGTATTTT. Translated, it gives CSASSVGADTQYF.

The rearrangement uses TRBV27 and TRBJ2-7; a weak D match, TRBD1 (6 bases). CDR1 is MNHEY, CDR2 SMNVEV, per germline (reference sequence). V was clipped by 4 bases and J by 0 bases, with 10 bases between them. The CDR3 runs to 14 residues. The CDR3 region has the DNA TGTGCCAGCAGTTGGACAGTGAGCTCCTACGAGCAGTACTTC. Amino acid sequence: CASSWTVSSYEQYF.

The chain has TRBV27 and TRBJ1-5; possible D gene TRBD1, 6 bases. There are 15 residues in the CDR3. Germline V CDR1 and CDR2: MNHEY, SMNVEV (reference sequence). The germline V and J ends were trimmed by 6 bases and 4 bases, with 16 bases remaining between them. The CDR3 region has the DNA TGTGCCAGCAGCCTTGCACAGGGCGGAAATCAGCCCCAGCATTTT. Translation: CASSLAQGGNQPQHF.

The chain links TRBV28 to TRBJ1-2; 12 bases match TRBD1. This CDR3 contains 18 residues. V lost 5 bases to trimming and J lost 4 bases; unmatched junction nucleotides: 14. Germline V CDR1 and CDR2: MDHEN, SYDVKM. CDR3 loop: CASSLRWGQGASVYGYTF. CDR3 in DNA: TGTGCCAGCAGTCTGCGTTGGGGACAGGGGGCGTCTGTCTATGGCTACACCTTC.

This rearrangement joins TRBV7-2 to TRBJ2-1; weak D call: TRBD1 (6 bases). This CDR3 is built from 16 residues. Germline V gene data show CDR1 as SGHTA and CDR2 as FQGNSA. The V end lost 6 bases, the J end lost 5 bases, and 20 bases lay between the germline ends. The DNA for the CDR3 is TGTGCCAGCAGAAGCCCAGGGGTGACAGGAAACAATGAGCAGTTCTTC. This translates into CASRSPGVTGNNEQFF.

This rearrangement joins TRBV6-5 to TRBJ1-2; weak D call: TRBD1 (6 bases). Germline V CDR1 and CDR2: MNHEY, SVGAGI. The CDR3 contains 13 residues. The germline V and J ends were trimmed by 6 bases and 7 bases, with 15 bases remaining between them. Written as DNA, the CDR3 is TGTGCCAGCAGCTTACAGGGTTATGGTGGCTACACCTTC. Translated: CASSLQGYGGYTF.

The chain links TRBV28 to TRBJ2-7; TRBD1 aligns across 9 bases. Germline V gene sequence: CDR1 MDHEN, CDR2 SYDVKM. Trimming at V came to 7 bases and at J to 4 bases, leaving 8 bases not matched to a gene. The CDR3 extends over 14 amino acids. The CDR3 sequence is CASTGGQGRYEQYF. For the CDR3, the DNA is TGTGCCAGCACCGGGGGACAGGGTAGGTACGAGCAGTACTTC.

The chain recombines TRBV6-1 with TRBJ2-3; D call uncertain. The germline V and J ends were trimmed by 0 bases and 0 bases, with 7 bases remaining between them. The CDR3 has 15 amino acids. From germline, CDR1 is MNHNS and CDR2 SASEGT. CDR3: CASSEAWASTDTQYF. As DNA, the CDR3 is TGTGCCAGCAGTGAAGCGTGGGCCAGCACAGATACGCAGTATTTT.